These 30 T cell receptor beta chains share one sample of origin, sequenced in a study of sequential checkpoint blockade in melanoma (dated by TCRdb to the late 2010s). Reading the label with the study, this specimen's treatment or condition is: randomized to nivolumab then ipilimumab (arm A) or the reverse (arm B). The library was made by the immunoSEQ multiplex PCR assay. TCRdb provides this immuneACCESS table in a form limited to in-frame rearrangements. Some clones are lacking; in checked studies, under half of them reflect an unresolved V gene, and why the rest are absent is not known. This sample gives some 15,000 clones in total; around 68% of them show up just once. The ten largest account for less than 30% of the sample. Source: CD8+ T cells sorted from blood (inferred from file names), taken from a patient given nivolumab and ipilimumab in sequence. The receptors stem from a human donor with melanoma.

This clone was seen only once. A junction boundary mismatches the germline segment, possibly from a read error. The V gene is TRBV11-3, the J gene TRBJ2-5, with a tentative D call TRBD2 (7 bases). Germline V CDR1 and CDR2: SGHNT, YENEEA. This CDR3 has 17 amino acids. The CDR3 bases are TGTGCCAGCAGCTCTCGTAGGGGGGGCACTAATCAAGATACCCAGTACTTC. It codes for CASSSRRGGTNQDTQYF.

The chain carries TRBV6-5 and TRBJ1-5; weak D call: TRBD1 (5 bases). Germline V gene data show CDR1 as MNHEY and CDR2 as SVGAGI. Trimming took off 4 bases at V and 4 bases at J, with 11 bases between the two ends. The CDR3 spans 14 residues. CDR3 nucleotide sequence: TGTGCCAGCAGTTCGGGACTTGGGAATCAGCCCCAGCATTTT. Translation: CASSSGLGNQPQHF.

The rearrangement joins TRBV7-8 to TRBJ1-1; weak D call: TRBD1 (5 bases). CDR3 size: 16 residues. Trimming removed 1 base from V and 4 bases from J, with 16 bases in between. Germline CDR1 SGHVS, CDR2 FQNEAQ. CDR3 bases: TGTGCCAGCAGCTTAGGATCCAGGGCCGGTGTCACTGAAGCTTTCTTT. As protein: CASSLGSRAGVTEAFF.

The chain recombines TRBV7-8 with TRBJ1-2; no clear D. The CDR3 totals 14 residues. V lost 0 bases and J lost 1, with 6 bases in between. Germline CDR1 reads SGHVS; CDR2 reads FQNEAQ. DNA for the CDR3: TGTGCCAGCAGCTTAGCGCTAGATAACTATGGCTACACCTTC. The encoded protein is CASSLALDNYGYTF.

CDR3 region: CASSSGTGYPPLHF. The CDR3 DNA reads as TGTGCCAGCAGCTCGGGGACAGGGTATCCACCCCTCCACTTT. V usage is TRBV7-6 and J usage is TRBJ1-6; 9 bases are a match to TRBD1. CDR1 and CDR2 (germline): SGHVS, FNYEAQ. The CDR3 runs to 14 residues. The ends lost 4 bases at V and 11 bases at J; junction bases unmatched: 6.

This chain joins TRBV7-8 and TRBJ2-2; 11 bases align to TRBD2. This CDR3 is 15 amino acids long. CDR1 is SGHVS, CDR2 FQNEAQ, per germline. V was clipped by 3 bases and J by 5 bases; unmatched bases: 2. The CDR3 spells CASSFTSGGTGELFF. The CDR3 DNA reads TGTGCCAGCAGCTTCACTAGCGGGGGTACCGGGGAGCTGTTTTTT.

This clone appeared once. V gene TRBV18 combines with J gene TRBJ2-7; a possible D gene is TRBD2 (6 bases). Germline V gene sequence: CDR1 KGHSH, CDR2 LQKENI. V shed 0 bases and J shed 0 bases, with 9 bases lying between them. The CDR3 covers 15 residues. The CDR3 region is CASSPPGRPSYEQYV. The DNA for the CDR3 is TGTGCCAGCTCACCACCGGGGAGGCCCTCCTACGAGCAGTACGTC.

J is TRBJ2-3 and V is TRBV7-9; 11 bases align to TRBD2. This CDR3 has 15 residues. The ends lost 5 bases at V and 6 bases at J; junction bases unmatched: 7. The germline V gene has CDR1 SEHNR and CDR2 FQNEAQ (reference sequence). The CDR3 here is CASSLLAGGQDTQYF. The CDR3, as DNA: TGTGCCAGCAGCCTATTAGCGGGGGGGCAGGATACGCAGTATTTT.

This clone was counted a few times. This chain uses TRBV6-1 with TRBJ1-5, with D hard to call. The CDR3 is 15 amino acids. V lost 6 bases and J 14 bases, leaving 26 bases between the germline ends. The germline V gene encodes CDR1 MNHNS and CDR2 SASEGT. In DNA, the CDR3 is TGTGCCAGCAGAGACCACCAGAGGGTAGCTGTTTGGGAGCATTTT. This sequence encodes CASRDHQRVAVWEHF.

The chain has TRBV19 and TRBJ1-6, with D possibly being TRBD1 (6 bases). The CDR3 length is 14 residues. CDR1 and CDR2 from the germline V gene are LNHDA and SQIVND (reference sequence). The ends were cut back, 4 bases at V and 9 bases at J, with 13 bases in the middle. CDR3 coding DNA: TGTGCCAGTAGTAGTGGGACATTATTTTCACCCCTCCACTTT. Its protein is CASSSGTLFSPLHF.

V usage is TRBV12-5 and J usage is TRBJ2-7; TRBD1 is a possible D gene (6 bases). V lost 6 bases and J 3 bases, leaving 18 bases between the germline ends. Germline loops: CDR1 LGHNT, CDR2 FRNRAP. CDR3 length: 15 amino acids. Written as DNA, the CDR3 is TGTGCTAGTGGGAAGCAGGGACAAGTGAACTACGAGCAGTACTTC. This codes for CASGKQGQVNYEQYF.

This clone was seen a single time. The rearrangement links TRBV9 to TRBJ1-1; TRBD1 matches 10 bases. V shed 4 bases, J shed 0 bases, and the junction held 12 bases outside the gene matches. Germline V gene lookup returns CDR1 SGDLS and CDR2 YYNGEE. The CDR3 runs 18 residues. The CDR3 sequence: CASSTRQGASGLNTEAFF. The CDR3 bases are TGTGCCAGCAGCACTAGACAGGGGGCGTCGGGATTGAACACTGAAGCTTTCTTT.

CDR3 protein: CASSTGQGLGETQYF. The CDR3 DNA reads TGCGCCAGCAGCACTGGACAGGGCTTAGGGGAGACCCAGTACTTC. V usage is TRBV5-1 and J usage is TRBJ2-5, with 8 bases aligning to TRBD1. The CDR3 is 15 amino acids. The J segment lost 5 bases and the V segment lost 4 bases, leaving 10 bases of the junction unmatched. Germline values: CDR1 SGHRS, CDR2 YFSETQ.

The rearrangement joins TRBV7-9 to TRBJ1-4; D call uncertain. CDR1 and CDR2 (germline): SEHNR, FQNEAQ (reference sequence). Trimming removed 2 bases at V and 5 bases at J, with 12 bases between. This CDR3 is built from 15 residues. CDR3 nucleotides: TGTGCCAGCAGCTTAATCGGAGAGAGGAATGAAAAACTGTTTTTT. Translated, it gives CASSLIGERNEKLFF.

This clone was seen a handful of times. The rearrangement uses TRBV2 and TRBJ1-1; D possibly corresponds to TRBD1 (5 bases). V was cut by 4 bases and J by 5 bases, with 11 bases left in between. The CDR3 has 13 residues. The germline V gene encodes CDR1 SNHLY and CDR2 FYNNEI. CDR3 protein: CASSAGGRTEAFF. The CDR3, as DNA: TGTGCCAGCAGTGCCGGGGGTCGGACTGAAGCTTTCTTT. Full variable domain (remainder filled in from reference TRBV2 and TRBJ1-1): EPEVTQTPSHQVTQMGQEVILRCVPISNHLYFYWYRQILGQKVEFLVSFYNNEISEKSEIFDDQFSVERPDGSNFTLKIRSTKLEDSAMYFCASSAGGRTEAFFGQGTRLTVV.

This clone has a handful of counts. CDR3 DNA sequence: TGTGCCAGTAGTCTCGTTGCAACTAATGAAAAACTGTTTTTT. Its protein is CASSLVATNEKLFF. The chain combines TRBV19 with TRBJ1-4; unclear D gene. Germline V gene data show CDR1 as LNHDA and CDR2 as SQIVND (reference sequence). This CDR3 spans 14 amino acids. Trimming removed 5 bases from V and 0 bases from J, with 7 bases in between.

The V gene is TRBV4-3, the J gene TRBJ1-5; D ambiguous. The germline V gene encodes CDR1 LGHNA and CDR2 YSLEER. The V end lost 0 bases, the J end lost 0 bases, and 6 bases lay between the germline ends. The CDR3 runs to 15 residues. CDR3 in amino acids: CASSQDSGSNQPQHF. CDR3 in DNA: TGCGCCAGCAGCCAAGATTCCGGTAGCAATCAGCCCCAGCATTTT.

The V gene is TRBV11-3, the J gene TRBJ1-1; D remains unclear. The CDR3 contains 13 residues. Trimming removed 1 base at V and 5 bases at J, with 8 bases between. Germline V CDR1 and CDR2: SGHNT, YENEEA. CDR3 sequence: CASSLGRWTEAFF. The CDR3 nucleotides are TGTGCCAGCAGCTTAGGGAGGTGGACTGAAGCTTTCTTT.

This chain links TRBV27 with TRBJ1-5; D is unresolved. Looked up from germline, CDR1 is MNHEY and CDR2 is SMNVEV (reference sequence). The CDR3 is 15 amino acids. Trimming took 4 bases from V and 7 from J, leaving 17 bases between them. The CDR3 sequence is CASSSPQEVGQPQHF. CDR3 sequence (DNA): TGTGCCAGCAGTTCTCCCCAGGAGGTAGGACAGCCCCAGCATTTT.

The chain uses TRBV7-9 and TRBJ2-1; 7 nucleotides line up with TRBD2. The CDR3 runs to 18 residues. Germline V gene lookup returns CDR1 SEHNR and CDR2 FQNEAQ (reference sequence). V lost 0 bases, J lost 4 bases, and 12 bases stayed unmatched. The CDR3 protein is CASSLAGFGRETYNEQFF. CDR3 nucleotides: TGTGCCAGCAGCTTAGCAGGGTTCGGGCGGGAGACATACAATGAGCAGTTCTTC. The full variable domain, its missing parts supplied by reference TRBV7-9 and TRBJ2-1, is DTGVSQNPRHKITKRGQNVTFRCDPISEHNRLYWYRQTLGQGPEFLTYFQNEAQLEKSRLLSDRFSAERPKGSFSTLEIQRTEQGDSAMYLCASSLAGFGRETYNEQFFGPGTRLTVL.

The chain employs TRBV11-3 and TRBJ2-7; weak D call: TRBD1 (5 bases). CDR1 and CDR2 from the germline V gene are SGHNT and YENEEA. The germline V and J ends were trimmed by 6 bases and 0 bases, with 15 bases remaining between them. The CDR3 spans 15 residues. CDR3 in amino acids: CASSQVRESSYEQYF. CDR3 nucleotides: TGTGCCAGCAGTCAAGTCAGGGAATCCTCCTACGAGCAGTACTTC.

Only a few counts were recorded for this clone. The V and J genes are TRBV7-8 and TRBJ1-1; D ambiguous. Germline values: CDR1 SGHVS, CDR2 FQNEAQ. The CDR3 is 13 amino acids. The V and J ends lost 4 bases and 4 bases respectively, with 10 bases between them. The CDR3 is CASSYAVGTEAFF. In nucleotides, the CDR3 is TGTGCCAGCAGCTACGCGGTGGGCACTGAAGCTTTCTTT.

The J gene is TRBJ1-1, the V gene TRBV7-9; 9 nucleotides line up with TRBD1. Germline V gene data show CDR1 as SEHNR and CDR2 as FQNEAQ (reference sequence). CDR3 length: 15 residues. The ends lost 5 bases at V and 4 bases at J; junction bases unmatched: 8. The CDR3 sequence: CASSRAGQGSTEAFF. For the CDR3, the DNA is TGTGCCAGCAGCCGTGCGGGACAGGGAAGCACTGAAGCTTTCTTT.

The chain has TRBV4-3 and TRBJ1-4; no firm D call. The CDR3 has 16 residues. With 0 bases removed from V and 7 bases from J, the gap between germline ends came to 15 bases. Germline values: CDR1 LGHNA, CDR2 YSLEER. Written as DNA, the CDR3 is TGCGCCAGCAGCCAAGAATGGAGGGAACTTTCTGAAAAACTGTTTTTT. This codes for CASSQEWRELSEKLFF.

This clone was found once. CDR3 nucleotide sequence: TGTGCCAGCAGGCAAACACAGGGGGCCGCAGATACGCAGTATTTT. Its protein product is CASRQTQGAADTQYF. This sequence joins TRBV6-5 and TRBJ2-3; 9 positions agree with TRBD1. Germline V gene data show CDR1 as MNHEY and CDR2 as SVGAGI. CDR3 length: 15 amino acids. The ends lost 6 bases at V and 4 bases at J; junction bases unmatched: 8.

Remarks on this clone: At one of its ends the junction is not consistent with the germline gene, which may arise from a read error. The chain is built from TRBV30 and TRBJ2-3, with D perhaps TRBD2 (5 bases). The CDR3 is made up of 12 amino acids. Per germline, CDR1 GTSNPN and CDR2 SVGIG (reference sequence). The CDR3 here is CARSVSGNTQYF. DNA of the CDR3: TGTGCCCGGAGTGTATCCGGGAATACGCAGTATTTT.

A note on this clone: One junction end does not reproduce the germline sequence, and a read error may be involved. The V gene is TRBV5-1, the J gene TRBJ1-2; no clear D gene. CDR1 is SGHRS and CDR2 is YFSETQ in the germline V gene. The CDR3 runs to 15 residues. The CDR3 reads CASRPEVFPNDGYTF. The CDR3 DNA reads TGCGCCAGCAGGCCCGAAGTCTTCCCTAACGATGGCTACACCTTC.

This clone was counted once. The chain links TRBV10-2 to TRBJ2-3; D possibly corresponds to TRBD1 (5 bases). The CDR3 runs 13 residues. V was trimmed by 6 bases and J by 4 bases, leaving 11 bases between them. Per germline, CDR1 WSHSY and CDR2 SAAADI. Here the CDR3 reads CASSAGIPDTQYF. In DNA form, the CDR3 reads TGCGCCAGCAGCGCAGGGATTCCAGATACGCAGTATTTT.

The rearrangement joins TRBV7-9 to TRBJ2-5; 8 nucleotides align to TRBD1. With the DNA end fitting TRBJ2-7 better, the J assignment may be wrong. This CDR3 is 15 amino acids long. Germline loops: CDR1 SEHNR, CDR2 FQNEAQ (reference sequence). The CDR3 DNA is TGTGCCAGCAGCAGAAGCCAGGGGGCTGGCTACGAGCAGTACTTC. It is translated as CASSRSQGAGYEQYF.

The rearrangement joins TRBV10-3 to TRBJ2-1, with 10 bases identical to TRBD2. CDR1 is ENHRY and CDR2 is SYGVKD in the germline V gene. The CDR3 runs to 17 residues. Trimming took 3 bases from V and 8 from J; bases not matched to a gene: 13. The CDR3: CAISDSSGSSVFDEQFF. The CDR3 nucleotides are TGTGCCATCAGTGATTCTAGCGGGAGTTCGGTCTTCGATGAGCAGTTCTTC.